This T cell receptor (beta chain) came from a study of blood T cells in healthy people across ages. PCR was performed a second time for about 6 to 12 cycles using a sample-barcoded 5' primer and a J-beta primer mix. TCRdb passed the 5' RACE reads through MiXCR, listing each CDR3 protein once. The sample includes roughly 1,300,000 distinct CDR3 sequences, around 59% of them seen just once. This CDR3 contains 16 residues. Germline V gene sequence: CDR1 SGHKS, CDR2 YYEKEE (reference sequence). This clonotype was seen just once. The receptor was isolated from a man between 18 and 29 years old in good health. Sequencing was performed on blood. The chain employs TRBV5-5 and TRBJ2-1; D unresolved. Gene TRBJ2-7 matches the end of the DNA better, so the J call may be wrong. Here the CDR3 DNA reads TGTGCCAGCAGCTTGAATCCTATCCGCTCCTACAATGAGCAGTACTTC. This codes for CASSLNPIRSYNEQYF.